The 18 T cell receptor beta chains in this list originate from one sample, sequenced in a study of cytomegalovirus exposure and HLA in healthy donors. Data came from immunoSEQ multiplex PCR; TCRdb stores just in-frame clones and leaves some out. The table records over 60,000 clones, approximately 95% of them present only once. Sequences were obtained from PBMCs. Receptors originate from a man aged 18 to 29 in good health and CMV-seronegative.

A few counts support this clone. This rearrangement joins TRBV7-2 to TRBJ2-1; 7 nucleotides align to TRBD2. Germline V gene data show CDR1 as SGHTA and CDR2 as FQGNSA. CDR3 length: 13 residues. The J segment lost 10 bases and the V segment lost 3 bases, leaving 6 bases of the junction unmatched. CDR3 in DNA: TGTGCCAGCAGCTTGACGGGACTAAGGGAGCAGTTCTTC. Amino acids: CASSLTGLREQFF.

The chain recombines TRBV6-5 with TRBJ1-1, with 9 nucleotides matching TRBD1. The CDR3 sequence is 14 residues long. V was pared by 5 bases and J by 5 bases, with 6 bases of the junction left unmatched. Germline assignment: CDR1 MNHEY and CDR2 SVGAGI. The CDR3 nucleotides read TGTGCCAGCAGTCCTAACAGGGGGCTGACTGAAGCTTTCTTT. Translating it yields CASSPNRGLTEAFF.

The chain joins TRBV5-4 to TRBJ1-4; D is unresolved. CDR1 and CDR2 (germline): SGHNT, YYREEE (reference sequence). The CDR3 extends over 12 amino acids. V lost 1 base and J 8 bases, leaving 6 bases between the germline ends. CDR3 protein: CASSLSGEKLFF. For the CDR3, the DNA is TGTGCCAGCAGCTTGAGCGGGGAAAAACTGTTTTTT.

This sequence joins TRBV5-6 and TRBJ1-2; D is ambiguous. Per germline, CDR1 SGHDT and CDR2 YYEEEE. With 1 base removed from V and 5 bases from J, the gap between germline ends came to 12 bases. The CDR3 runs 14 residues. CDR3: CASSLTVVKYGYTF. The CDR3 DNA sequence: TGTGCCAGCAGCTTGACAGTAGTCAAATATGGCTACACCTTC. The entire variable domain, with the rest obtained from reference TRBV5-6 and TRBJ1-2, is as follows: DAGVTQSPTHLIKTRGQQVTLRCSPKSGHDTVSWYQQALGQGPQFIFQYYEEEERQRGNFPDRFSGHQFPNYSSELNVNALLLGDSALYLCASSLTVVKYGYTFGSGTRLTVV.

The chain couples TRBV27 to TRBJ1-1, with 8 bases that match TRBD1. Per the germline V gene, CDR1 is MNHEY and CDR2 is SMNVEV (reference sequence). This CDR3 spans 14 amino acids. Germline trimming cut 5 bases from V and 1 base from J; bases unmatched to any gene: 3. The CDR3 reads CASSPGQGNTEAFF. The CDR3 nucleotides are TGTGCCAGCAGTCCCGGACAGGGGAACACTGAAGCTTTCTTT.

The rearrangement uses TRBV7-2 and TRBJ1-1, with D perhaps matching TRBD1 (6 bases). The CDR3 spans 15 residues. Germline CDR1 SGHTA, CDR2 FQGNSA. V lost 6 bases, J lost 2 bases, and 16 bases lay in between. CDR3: CASRIRGQLNTEAFF. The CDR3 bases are TGTGCCAGCAGAATCAGGGGACAACTAAACACTGAAGCTTTCTTT.

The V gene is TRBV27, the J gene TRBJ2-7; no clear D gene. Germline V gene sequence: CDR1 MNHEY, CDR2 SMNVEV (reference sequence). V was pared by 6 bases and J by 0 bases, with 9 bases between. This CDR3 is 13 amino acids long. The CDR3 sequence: CASSEVSSYEQYF. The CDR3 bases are TGTGCCAGCAGCGAAGTGAGCTCCTACGAGCAGTACTTC.

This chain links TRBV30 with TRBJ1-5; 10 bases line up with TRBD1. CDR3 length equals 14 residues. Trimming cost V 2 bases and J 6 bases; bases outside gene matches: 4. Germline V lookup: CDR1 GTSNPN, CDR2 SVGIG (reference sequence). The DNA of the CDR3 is TGTGCCTGGAGTCCGGGGACAGGGGTTCAGCCCCAGCATTTT. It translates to CAWSPGTGVQPQHF.

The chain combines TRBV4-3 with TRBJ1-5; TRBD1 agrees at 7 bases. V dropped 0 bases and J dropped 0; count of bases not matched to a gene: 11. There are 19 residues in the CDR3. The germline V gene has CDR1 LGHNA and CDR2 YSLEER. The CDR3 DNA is TGCGCCAGCAGCCAAGATGTCCTACAGGGGAAATATAGCAATCAGCCCCAGCATTTT. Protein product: CASSQDVLQGKYSNQPQHF.

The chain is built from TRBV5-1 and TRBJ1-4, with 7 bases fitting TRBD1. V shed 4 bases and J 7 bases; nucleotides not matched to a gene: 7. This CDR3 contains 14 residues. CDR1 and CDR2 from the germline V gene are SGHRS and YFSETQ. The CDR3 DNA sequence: TGCGCCAGCAGCATAACAGGGGCAGCTGAAAAACTGTTTTTT. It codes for CASSITGAAEKLFF.

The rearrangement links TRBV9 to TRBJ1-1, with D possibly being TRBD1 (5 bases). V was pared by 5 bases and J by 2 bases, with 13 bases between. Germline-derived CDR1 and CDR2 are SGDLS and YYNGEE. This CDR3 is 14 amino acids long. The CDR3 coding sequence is TGTGCCAGCAGTGTGTCCGGGGGTAACACTGAAGCTTTCTTT. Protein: CASSVSGGNTEAFF.

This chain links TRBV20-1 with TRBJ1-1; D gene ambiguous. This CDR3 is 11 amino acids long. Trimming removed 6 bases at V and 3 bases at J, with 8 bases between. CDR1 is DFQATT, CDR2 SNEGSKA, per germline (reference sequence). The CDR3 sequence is CSAPRDTEAFF. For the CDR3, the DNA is TGCAGTGCCCCTAGAGACACTGAAGCTTTCTTT.

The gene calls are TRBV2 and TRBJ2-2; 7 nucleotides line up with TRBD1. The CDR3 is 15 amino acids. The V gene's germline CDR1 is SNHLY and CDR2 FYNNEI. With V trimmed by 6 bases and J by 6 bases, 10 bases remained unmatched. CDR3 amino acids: CASRTTGMESGELFF. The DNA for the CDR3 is TGTGCCAGCAGGACGACAGGGATGGAATCCGGGGAGCTGTTTTTT.

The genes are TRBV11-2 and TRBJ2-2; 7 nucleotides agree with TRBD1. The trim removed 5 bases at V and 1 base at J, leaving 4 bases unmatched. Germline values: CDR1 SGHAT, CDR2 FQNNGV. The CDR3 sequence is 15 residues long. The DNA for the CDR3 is TGTGCCAGCAGCAAACGACAGGGGAACACCGGGGAGCTGTTTTTT. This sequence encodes CASSKRQGNTGELFF.

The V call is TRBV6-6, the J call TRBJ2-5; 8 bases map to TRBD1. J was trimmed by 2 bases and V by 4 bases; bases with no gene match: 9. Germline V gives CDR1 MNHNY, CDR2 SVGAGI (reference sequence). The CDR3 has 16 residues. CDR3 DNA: TGTGCCAGCAGTTCCCCCAGGGGGCTTACACAAGAGACCCAGTACTTC. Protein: CASSSPRGLTQETQYF.

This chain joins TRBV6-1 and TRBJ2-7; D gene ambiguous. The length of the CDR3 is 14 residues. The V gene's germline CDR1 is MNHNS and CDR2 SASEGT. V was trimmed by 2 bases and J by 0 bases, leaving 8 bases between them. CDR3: CASSENQRSYEQYF. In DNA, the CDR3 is TGTGCCAGCAGTGAAAACCAGCGCTCCTACGAGCAGTACTTC.

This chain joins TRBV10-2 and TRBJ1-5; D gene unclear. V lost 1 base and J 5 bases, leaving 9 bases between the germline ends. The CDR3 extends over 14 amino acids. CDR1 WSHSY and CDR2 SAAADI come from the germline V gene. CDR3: CASSEYTLDQPQHF. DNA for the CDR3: TGCGCCAGCAGTGAGTACACCCTAGATCAGCCCCAGCATTTT.

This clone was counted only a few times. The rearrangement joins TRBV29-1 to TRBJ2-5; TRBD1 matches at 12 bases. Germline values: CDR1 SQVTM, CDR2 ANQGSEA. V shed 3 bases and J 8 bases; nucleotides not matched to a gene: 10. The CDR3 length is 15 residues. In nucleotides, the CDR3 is TGCAGCGTTGAGGGACAGGGGGCCCCCTTGGACACCCAGTACTTC. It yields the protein CSVEGQGAPLDTQYF. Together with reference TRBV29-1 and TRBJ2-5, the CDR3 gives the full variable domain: SAVISQKPSRDICQRGTSLTIQCQVDSQVTMMFWYRQQPGQSLTLIATANQGSEATYESGFVIDKFPISRPNLTFSTLTVSNMSPEDSSIYLCSVEGQGAPLDTQYFGPGTRLLVL.